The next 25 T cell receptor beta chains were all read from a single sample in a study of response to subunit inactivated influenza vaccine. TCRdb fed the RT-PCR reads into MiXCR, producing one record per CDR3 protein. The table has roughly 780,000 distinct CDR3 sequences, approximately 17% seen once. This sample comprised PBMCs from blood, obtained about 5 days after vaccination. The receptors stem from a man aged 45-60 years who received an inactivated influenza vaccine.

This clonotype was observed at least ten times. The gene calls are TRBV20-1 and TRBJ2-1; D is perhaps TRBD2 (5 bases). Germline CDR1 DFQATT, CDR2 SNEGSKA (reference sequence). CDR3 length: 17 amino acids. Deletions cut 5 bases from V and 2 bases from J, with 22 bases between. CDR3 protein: CSAGPHPKRPAYNEQFF. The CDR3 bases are TGCAGTGCTGGCCCCCATCCCAAGCGGCCCGCCTACAATGAGCAGTTCTTC.

CDR3 sequence: CASSPEGSGNTIYF. The CDR3 bases are TGTGCCAGCAGCCCTGAGGGCTCTGGAAACACCATATATTTT. This chain links TRBV12-3 or TRBV12-4 with TRBJ1-3; D is ambiguous. The CDR3 runs to 14 residues. V was clipped by 6 bases and J by 0 bases, with 9 bases between them.

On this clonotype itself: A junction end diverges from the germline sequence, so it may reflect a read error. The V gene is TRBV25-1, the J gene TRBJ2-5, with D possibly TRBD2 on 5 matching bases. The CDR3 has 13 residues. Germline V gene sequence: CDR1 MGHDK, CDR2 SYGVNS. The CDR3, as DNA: TGTGCCAGCAGTTCGCGGTTGGGAGAGGCCCAGTACTTC. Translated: CASSSRLGEAQYF.

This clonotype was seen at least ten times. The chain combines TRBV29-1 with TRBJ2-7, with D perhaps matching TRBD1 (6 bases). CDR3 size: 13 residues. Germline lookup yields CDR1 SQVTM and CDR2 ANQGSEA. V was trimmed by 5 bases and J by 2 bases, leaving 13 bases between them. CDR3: CSVSEQGPYEQYF. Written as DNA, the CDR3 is TGCAGCGTTTCTGAGCAGGGGCCCTACGAGCAGTACTTC.

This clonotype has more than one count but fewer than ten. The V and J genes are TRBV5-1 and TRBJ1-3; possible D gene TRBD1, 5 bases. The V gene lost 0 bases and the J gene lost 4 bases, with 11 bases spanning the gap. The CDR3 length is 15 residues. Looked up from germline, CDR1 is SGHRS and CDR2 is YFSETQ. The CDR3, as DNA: TGCGCCAGCAGCTTGGGACAGAGCGCCGGAAACACCATATATTTT. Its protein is CASSLGQSAGNTIYF.

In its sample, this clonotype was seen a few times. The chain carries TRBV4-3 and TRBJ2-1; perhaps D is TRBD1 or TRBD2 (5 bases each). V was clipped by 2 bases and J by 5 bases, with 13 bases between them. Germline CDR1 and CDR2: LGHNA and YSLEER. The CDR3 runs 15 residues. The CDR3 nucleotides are TGCGCCAGCAGCCAATCCCGGGACCTCGACAATGAGCAGTTCTTC. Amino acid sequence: CASSQSRDLDNEQFF.

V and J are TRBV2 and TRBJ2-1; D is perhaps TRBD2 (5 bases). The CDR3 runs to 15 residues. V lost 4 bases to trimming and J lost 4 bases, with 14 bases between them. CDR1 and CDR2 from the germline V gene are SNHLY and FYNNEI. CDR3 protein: CASSGGLAPYNEQFF. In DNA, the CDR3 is TGTGCCAGCAGTGGAGGGTTAGCGCCTTACAATGAGCAGTTCTTC.

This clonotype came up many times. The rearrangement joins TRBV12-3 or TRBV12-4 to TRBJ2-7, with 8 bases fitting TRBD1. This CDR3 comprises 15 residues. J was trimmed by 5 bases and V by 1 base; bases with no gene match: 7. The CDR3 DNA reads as TGTGCCAGCAGTTTAGGTTGGCAGGGGGCCCACGAGCAGTACTTC. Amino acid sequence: CASSLGWQGAHEQYF.

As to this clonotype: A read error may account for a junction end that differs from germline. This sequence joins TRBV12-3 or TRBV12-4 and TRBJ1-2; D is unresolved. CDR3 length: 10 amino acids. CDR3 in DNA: TGCGTGACACGGAACTATGGCTACACCTTC. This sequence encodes CVTRNYGYTF.

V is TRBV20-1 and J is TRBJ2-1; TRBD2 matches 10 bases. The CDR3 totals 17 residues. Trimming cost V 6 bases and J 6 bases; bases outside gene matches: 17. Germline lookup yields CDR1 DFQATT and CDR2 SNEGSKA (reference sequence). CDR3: CSAGSVGASGSVNEQFF. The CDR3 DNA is TGCAGTGCCGGGTCCGTCGGGGCTAGCGGGAGTGTCAATGAGCAGTTCTTC.

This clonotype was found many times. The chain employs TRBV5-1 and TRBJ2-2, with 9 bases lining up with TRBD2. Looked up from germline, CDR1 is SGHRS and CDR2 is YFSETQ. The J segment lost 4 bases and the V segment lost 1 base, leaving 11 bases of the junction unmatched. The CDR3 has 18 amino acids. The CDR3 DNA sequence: TGCGCCAGCAGCTTGTATCCAGCGGGGGGCCTCGGCACCGGGGAGCTGTTTTTT. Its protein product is CASSLYPAGGLGTGELFF.

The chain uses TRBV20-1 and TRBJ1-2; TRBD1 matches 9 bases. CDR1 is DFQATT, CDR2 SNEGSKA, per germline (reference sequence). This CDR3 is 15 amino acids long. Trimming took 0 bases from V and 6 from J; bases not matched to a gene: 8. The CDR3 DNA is TGCAGTGCTAGAGAAAGACGACAGGGGGGAGATGGCTACACCTTC. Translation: CSARERRQGGDGYTF.

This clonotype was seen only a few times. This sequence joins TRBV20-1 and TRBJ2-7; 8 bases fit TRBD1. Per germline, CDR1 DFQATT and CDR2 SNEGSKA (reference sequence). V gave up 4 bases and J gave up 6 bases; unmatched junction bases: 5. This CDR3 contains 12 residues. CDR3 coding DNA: TGCAGTGCTATAGGACAGGGAGGCGAGCAGTACTTC. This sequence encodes CSAIGQGGEQYF.

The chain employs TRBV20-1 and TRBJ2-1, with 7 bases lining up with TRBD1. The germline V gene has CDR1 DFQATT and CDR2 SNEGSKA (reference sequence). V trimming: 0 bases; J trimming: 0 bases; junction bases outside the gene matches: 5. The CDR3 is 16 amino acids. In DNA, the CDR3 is TGCAGTGCTAGAGATCCCCGACAGGGCTCCTACAATGAGCAGTTCTTC. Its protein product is CSARDPRQGSYNEQFF.

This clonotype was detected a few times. This CDR3 reads CAHEGVNTEAFF. DNA for the CDR3: TGTGCCCACGAGGGGGTGAACACTGAAGCTTTCTTT. This chain connects TRBV7-9 to TRBJ1-1, with a possible D match to TRBD1 (6 bases). Germline V CDR1 and CDR2: SEHNR, FQNEAQ (reference sequence). The germline V and J ends were trimmed by 11 bases and 0 bases, with 10 bases remaining between them. The CDR3 has 12 residues.

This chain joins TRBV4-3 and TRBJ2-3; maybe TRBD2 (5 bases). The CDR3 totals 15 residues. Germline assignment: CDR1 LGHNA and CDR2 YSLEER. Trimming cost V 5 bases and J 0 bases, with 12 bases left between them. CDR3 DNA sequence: TGCGCCAGCAGCTCGAGCGGATCCAGCACAGATACGCAGTATTTT. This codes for CASSSSGSSTDTQYF.

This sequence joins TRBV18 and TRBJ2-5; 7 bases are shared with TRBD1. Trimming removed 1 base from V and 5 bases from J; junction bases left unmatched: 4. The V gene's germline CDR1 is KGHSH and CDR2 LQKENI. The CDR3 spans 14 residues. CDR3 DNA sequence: TGTGCCAGCTCACCACAGACAGGGTGGGAGACCCAGTACTTC. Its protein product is CASSPQTGWETQYF.

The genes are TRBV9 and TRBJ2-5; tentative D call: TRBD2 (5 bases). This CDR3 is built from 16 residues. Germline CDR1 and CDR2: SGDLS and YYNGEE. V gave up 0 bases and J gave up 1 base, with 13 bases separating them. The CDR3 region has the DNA TGTGCCAGCAGCGTAGGCGTTGAGCGGCCCCAAGAGACCCAGTACTTC. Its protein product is CASSVGVERPQETQYF.

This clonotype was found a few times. The CDR3 region has the DNA TGTGCCTGGAGTGTCGACCGGACAGCTCTAGCCAAAAACATTCAGTACTTC. Residues: CAWSVDRTALAKNIQYF. This chain connects TRBV30 to TRBJ2-4; TRBD1 might be the D (6 bases). V lost 0 bases, J lost 0 bases, and 15 bases lay in between. In germline, CDR1 is GTSNPN, CDR2 SVGIG (reference sequence). This CDR3 has 17 residues. Using reference TRBV30 and TRBJ2-4 for the parts outside the CDR3, the full variable domain is SQTIHQWPATLVQPVGSPLSLECTVEGTSNPNLYWYRQAAGRGLQLLFYSVGIGQISSEVPQNLSASRPQDRQFILSSKKLLLSDSGFYLCAWSVDRTALAKNIQYFGAGTRLSVL.

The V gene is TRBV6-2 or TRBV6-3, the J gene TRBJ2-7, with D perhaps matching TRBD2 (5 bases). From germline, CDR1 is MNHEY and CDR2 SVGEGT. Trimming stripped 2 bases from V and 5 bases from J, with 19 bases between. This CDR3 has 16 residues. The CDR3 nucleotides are TGTGCCAGCAGTTACCATTTTTCGGGCTTGCGGGACGAGCAGTACTTC. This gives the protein CASSYHFSGLRDEQYF.

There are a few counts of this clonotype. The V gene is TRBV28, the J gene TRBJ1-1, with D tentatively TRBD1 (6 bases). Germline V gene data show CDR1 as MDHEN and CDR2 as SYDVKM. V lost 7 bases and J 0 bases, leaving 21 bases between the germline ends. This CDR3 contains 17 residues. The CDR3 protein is CASNQLQGRGMNTEAFF. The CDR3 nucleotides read TGTGCCAGCAACCAACTACAGGGTAGGGGTATGAACACTGAAGCTTTCTTT.

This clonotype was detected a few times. The DNA of the CDR3 is TGTGCCAGCAGCCCCGACTGGGGGGCGAGTGGCTACACCTTC. It specifies CASSPDWGASGYTF. The chain recombines TRBV7-8 with TRBJ1-2; TRBD1 might be the D (6 bases). The CDR3 spans 14 residues. Trimming removed 5 bases from V and 7 bases from J, with 17 bases in between. Germline CDR1 is SGHVS and CDR2 is FQNEAQ.

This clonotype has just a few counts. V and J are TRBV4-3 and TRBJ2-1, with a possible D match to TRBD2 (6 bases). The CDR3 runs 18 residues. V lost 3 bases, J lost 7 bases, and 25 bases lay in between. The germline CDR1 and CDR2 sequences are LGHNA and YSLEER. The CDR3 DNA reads TGCGCCAGCAGCCAGGCGGGGCGAGGACGACTAGATAGGAATGAGCAGTTCTTC. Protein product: CASSQAGRGRLDRNEQFF.

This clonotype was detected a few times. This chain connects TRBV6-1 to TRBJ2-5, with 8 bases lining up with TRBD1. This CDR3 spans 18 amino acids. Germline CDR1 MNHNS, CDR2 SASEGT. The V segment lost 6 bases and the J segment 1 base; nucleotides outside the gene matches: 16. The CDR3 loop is CASSLWSGQGLSQETQYF. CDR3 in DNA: TGTGCCAGCAGCCTTTGGTCCGGACAGGGATTGAGCCAAGAGACCCAGTACTTC.

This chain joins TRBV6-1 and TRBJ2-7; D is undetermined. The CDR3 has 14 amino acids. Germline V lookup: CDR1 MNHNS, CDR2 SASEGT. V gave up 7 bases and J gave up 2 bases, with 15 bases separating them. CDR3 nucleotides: TGTGCCAGCAATCAACATCTTGTTACCTACGAGCAGTACTTC. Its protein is CASNQHLVTYEQYF.